This T cell receptor (beta chain) was sequenced in a study of memory CD4+ T cells and cytomegalovirus serostatus (dated by TCRdb to between 2019 and 2020). Concerning the study at large: The 35 or so healthy Belgian adults in the cohort included 9 who were CMV seropositive and some 25 who were CMV seronegative. CD4+ memory TCRbeta repertoires of a Belgian cohort with known cytomegalovirus serostatus were sequenced in order to replicate a published TCR-based CMV serostatus classifier.

General conclusions and limits of the study: Results were interpreted as suggesting that the CMV-associated TCR signature is largely present in the CD4+ memory repertoire. Of under 200 previously reported CMV-associated TCRbeta sequences, 60 to 85 appeared in the CD4+ memory repertoires, each in one to five individuals. The original-framework classifier achieved a median bootstrapped AUC of about 0.94 with a 95% CI of 0.76-1.00 on the Belgian cohort. CMV serostatus prediction reached a median bootstrapped AUC of 0.95 with the original framework and just under 0.92 with a US-trained random forest. Only CD4+CD45RO+ memory cells were sequenced, in contrast to the original study, in which naive and memory CD4+ and CD8+ populations were covered.

Single viable CD3+CD4+CD8-CD45RO+ cells were sorted as memory CD4+ T cells on a FACSAria II. CMV serostatus was determined with a Roche Elecsys assay detecting serum IgG against CMV pp150, pp28, p38 and p52. After thawing, total CD4+ T cells were enriched by positive selection with CD4 magnetic microbeads. The samples came from a different study that was designed specifically to examine the CD4+ T cell memory repertoire. Peripheral blood mononuclear cells were isolated and cryopreserved following standard operating procedures; serum was stored at -80 °C. Staining used CD3-PerCP (BW264/56), CD4-APC (RPA-T4), CD45RO-PE (UCHT1) and CD8-Pacific Orange (3B5) antibodies, with Sytox blue excluding non-viable cells. Genomic DNA was extracted from sorted cells with the Quick-DNA Microprep Kit. TCRbeta DNA was amplified with the immunoSEQ hsTCRbeta kit following the manufacturer's protocol. TCRbeta libraries were sequenced on an Illumina MiSeq instrument. From the authors' description of their analysis: Removing out-of-frame sequences left a few million distinct TCRbeta sequences, an average of approximately 61,000 per individual. Two values were used to score each individual: the count of around 150 previously reported CMV-associated TCRbeta sequences and the total count of productive distinct TCRbeta sequences. A beta-binomial model was reimplemented in Python, and random forests from scikit-learn, run with default parameters, were trained on data from the US cohort. Classifier performance on the Belgian cohort was summarized as median AUC with percentile confidence intervals over 10,000 bootstrap iterations. As stored in TCRdb, this immuneACCESS dataset retains in-frame rearrangements with V and J assigned. A fraction of the clones does not appear; measured against another copy, unresolved V genes explain less than half of the discrepancy, and the remainder lacks a known reason. That table supplies the V and J calls and clone size; D and trimming were determined from the DNA. This sample is represented by under 75,000 clones; roughly 75% of them were singletons. The ten largest clones take up around 0.53% of the sample.

CDR1 and CDR2 are drawn from the germline V gene: SGHTA, FQGNSA. Trimming takes 5 bases from V and 5 bases from J, and the germline ends sit 12 bases apart. The CDR3 numbers 13 residues from cysteine through phenylalanine. The only DNA kept is the CDR3, 39 bases in frame from the first base. As regards this clone: It lacks a known antigen. The input lacks base qualities; no much larger clone sits a single base away.

Recombination linked TRBV7-2 to TRBJ2-5; the D match is possibly TRBD1 or TRBD2, with 5 bases aligned in each. This clonotype originated in an adult in good health and CMV-seronegative. Some clones in this sample may be carry-over from other donors' samples. Sequencing was performed on memory CD4+ T cells from blood. The CDR3 protein is CASSGTGRETQYF. The DNA sequence reads TGTGCCAGCAGCGGGACGGGGCGGGAGACCCAGTACTTC. Reference TRBV7-2 and TRBJ2-5 proteins supply the regions before and after the CDR3; the full variable domain is: GAGVSQSPSNKVTEKGKDVELRCDPISGHTALYWYRQSLGQGLEFLIYFQGNSAPDKSGLPSDRFSAERTGGSVSTLTIQRTQQEDSAVYLCASSGTGRETQYFGPGTRLLVL.